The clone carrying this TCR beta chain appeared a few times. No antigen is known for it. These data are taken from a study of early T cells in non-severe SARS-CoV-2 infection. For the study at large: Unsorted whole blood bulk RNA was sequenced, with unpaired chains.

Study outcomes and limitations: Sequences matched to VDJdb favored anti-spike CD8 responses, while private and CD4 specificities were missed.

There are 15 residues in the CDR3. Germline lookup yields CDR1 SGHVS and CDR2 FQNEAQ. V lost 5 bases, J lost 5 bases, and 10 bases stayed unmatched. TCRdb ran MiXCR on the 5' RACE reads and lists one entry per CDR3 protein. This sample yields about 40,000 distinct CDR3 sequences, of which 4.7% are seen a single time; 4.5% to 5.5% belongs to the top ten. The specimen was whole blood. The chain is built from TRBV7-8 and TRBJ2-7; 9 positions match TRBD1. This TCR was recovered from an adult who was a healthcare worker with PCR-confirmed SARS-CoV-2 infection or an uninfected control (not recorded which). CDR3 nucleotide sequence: TGTGCCAGCAGCAAAGTTGAGGGACAGGGCCACGAGCAGTACTTC. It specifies CASSKVEGQGHEQYF.